This T cell receptor beta chain was recorded in a study of response to subunit inactivated influenza vaccine. J was trimmed by 2 bases and V by 6 bases; bases with no gene match: 4. The CDR3 is made up of 14 amino acids. This clonotype was observed at least ten times. TCRdb itself ran the RT-PCR reads through MiXCR, one entry per CDR3 protein. The repertoire holds more than 450,000 distinct CDR3 sequences, with 6% to 9% as singletons. V usage is TRBV12-3 or TRBV12-4 and J usage is TRBJ2-7; 10 bases align to TRBD2. Sample: PBMCs from blood, taken less than 30 months after vaccination. This receptor was obtained from a man between 45 and 75 years old who received an inactivated influenza vaccine. The CDR3 spells CASSQREGPYEQYF. The CDR3 DNA sequence: TGTGCCAGCAGCCAGCGGGAGGGCCCCTACGAGCAGTACTTC.